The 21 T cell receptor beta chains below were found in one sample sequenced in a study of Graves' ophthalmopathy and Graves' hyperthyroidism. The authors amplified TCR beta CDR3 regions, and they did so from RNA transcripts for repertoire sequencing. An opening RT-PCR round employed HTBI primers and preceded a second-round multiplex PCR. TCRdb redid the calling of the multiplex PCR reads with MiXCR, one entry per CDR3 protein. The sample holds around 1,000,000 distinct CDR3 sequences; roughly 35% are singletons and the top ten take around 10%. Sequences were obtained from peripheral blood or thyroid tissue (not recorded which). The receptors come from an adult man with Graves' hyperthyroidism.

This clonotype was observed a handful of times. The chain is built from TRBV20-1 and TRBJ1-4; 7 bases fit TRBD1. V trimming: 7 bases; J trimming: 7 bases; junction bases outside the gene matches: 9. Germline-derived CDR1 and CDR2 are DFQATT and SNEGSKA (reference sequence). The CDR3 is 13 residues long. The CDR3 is CSGTGTVSEKLFF. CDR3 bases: TGCAGTGGAACCGGGACAGTCTCTGAAAAACTGTTTTTT.

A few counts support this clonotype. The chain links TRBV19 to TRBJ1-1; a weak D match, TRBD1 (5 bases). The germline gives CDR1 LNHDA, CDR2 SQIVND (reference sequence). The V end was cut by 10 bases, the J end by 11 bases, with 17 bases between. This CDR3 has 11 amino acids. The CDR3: CAIDLRVTAFF. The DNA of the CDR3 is TGTGCCATTGATCTCAGGGTGACGGCTTTCTTT. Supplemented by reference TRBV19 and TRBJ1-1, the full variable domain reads DGGITQSPKYLFRKEGQNVTLSCEQNLNHDAMYWYRQDPGQGLRLIYYSQIVNDFQKGDIAEGYSVSREKKESFPLTVTSAQKNPTAFYLCAIDLRVTAFFGQGTRLTVV.

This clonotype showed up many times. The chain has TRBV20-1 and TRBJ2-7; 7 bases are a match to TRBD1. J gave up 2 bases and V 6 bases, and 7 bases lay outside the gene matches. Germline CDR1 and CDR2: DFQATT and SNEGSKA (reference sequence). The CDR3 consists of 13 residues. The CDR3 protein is CSATGTEPYEQYF. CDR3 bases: TGCAGTGCGACCGGGACAGAACCCTACGAGCAGTACTTC.

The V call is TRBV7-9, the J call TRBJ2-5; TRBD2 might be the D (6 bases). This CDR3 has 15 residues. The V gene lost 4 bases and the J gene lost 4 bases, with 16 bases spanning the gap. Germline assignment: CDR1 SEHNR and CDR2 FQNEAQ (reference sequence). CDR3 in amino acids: CASSSTADSGETQYF. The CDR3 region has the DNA TGTGCCAGCAGCTCAACAGCCGATAGCGGAGAGACCCAGTACTTC. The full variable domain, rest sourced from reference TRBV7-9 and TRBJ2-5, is DTGVSQNPRHKITKRGQNVTFRCDPISEHNRLYWYRQTLGQGPEFLTYFQNEAQLEKSRLLSDRFSAERPKGSFSTLEIQRTEQGDSAMYLCASSSTADSGETQYFGPGTRLLVL.

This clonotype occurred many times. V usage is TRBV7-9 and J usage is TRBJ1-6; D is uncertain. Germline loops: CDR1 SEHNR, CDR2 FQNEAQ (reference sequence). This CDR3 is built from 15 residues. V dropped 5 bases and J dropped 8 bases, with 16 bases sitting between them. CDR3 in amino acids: CASSPQGRQYSPLHF. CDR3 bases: TGTGCCAGCAGCCCCCAAGGCAGGCAGTATTCACCCCTCCACTTT.

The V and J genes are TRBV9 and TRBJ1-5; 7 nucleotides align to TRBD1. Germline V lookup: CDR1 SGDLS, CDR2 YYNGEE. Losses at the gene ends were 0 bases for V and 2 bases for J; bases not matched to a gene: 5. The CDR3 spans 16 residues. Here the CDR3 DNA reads TGTGCCAGCAGCGTAGCAGGGACAGCCCGCAATCAGCCCCAGCATTTT. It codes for CASSVAGTARNQPQHF.

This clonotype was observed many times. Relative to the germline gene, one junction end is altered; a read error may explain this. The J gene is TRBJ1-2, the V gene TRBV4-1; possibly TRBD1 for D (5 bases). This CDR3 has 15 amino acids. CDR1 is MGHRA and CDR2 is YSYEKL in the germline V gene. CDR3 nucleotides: TGCGCCAGCAACCAAGCTCCAGGGAAAACCTATGGCTACACCTTC. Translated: CASNQAPGKTYGYTF.

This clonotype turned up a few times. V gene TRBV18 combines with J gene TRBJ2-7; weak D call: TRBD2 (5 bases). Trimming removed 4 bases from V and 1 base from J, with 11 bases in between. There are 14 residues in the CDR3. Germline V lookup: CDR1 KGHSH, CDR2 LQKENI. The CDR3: CASSRPGGSYEQYF. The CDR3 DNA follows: TGTGCCAGCTCACGACCCGGCGGGTCCTACGAGCAGTACTTC.

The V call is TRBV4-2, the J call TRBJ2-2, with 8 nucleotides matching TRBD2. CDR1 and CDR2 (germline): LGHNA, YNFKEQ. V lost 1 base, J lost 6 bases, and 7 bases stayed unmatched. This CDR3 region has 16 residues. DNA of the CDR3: TGTGCCAGCAGCCAAGGCGACGCGGGAGGTCCCGGGGAGCTGTTTTTT. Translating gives CASSQGDAGGPGELFF.

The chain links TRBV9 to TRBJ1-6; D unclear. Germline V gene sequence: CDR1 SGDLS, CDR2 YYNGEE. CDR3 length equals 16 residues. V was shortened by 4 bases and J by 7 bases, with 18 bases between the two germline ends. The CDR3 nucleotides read TGTGCCAGCAGCCAAGATAGGGCGGCGGGGAATTCACCCCTCCACTTT. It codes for CASSQDRAAGNSPLHF.

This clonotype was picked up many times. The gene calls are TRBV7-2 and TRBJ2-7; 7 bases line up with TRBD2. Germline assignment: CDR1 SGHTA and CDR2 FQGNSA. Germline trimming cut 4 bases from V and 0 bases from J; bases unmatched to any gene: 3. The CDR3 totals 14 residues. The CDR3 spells CASSSRLASYEQYF. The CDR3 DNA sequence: TGTGCCAGCAGCTCAAGACTAGCCTCCTACGAGCAGTACTTC.

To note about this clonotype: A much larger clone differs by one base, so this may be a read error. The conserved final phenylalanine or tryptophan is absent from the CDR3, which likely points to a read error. CDR3 in amino acids: CASSQESPGRNYGYTS. The CDR3, as DNA: TGTGCCAGCAGCCAAGAGAGCCCGGGACGGAACTATGGCTACACCTCC. V usage is TRBV14 and J usage is TRBJ1-2, with D perhaps matching TRBD1 (5 bases). CDR1 and CDR2 (germline): SGHDN, FVKESK. V lost 0 bases and J lost 2, with 13 bases in between. CDR3 length: 16 amino acids.

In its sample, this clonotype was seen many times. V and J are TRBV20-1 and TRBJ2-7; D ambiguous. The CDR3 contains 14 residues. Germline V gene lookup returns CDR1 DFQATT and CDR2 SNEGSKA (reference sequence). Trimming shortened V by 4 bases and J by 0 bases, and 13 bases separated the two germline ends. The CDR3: CSAKAGTSSYEQYF. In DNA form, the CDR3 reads TGCAGTGCTAAGGCAGGCACAAGCTCCTACGAGCAGTACTTC.

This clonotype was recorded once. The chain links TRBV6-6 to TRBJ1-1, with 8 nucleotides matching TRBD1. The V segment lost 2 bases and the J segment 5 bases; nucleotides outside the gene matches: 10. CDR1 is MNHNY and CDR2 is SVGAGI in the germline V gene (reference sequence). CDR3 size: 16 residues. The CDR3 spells CASSYRARTGRTEAFF. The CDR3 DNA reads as TGTGCCAGCAGTTACAGGGCGCGGACAGGGCGGACTGAAGCTTTCTTT.

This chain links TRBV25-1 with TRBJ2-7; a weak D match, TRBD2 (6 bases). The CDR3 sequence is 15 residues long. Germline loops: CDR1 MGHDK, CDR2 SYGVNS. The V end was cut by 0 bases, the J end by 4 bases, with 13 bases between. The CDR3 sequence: CASSEYGSDGYEQYF. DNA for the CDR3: TGTGCCAGCAGTGAATACGGGAGTGATGGGTACGAGCAGTACTTC.

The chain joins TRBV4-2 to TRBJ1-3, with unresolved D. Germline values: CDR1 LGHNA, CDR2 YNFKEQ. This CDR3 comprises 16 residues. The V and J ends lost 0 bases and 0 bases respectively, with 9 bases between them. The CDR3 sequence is CASSQDVGSSGNTIYF. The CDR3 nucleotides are TGTGCCAGCAGCCAAGATGTGGGCAGCTCTGGAAACACCATATATTTT.

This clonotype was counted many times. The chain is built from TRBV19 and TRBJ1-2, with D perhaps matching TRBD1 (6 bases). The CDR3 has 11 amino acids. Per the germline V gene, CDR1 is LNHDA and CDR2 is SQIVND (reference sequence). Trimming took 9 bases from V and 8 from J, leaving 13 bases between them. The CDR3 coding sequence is TGTGCCAGCTACCAGGGGCACGGCTACACCTTC. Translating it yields CASYQGHGYTF. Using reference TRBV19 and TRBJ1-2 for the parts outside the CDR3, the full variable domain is DGGITQSPKYLFRKEGQNVTLSCEQNLNHDAMYWYRQDPGQGLRLIYYSQIVNDFQKGDIAEGYSVSREKKESFPLTVTSAQKNPTAFYLCASYQGHGYTFGSGTRLTVV.

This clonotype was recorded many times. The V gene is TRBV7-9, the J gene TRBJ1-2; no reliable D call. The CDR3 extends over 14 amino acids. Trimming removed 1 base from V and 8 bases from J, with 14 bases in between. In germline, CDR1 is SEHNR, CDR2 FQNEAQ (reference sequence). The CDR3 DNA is TGTGCCAGCAGCTTAGAGTACCAGGTTCGGGGCTACACCTTC. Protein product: CASSLEYQVRGYTF.

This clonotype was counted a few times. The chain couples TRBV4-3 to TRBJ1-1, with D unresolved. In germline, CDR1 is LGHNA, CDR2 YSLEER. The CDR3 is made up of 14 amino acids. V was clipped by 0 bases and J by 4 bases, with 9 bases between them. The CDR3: CASSQDWGTTEAFF. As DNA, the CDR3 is TGCGCCAGCAGCCAAGATTGGGGTACCACTGAAGCTTTCTTT.

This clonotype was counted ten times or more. Written as DNA, the CDR3 is TGTGCCAGCAGGGTTAGCGGAGAGACCCAGTACTTC. This codes for CASRVSGETQYF. This chain joins TRBV13 and TRBJ2-5; the D gene is possibly TRBD2 (6 bases). The CDR3 loop spans 12 amino acids. Germline CDR1 is PRHDT and CDR2 is FYEKMQ (reference sequence). Trimming pared 6 bases from V and 4 bases from J, leaving 9 bases between.

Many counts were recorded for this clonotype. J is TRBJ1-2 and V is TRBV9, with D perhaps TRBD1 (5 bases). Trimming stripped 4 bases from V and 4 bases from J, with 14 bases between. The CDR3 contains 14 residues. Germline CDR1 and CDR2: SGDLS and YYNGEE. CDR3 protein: CASSPGRQSYGYTF. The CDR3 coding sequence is TGTGCCAGCAGCCCAGGGAGGCAAAGCTATGGCTACACCTTC.